This TCR beta chain was sequenced for a study of Graves' ophthalmopathy and Graves' hyperthyroidism. Study-wide results and caveats: Between ophthalmopathy and stable hyperthyroidism, a 13-signature model drew a separation with nearly 90% sensitivity and 75% to 82% specificity.

In this cohort, patients with other autoimmune diseases, uncontrolled infections, pregnancy or lactation were excluded. Diagnostic conclusions were grounded in clinical symptoms, serum thyroxine, TRAb, thyroid ultrasound and orbital computed tomography. Trimming removed 6 bases at V and 2 bases at J, with 13 bases between. The CDR3 totals 14 residues. CDR1 MDHEN and CDR2 SYDVKM come from the germline V gene. This clonotype occurred many times. The target antigen is unknown. Amplification of the TCR beta CDR3 regions used RNA transcripts (as template). RT-PCR in the first round used HTBI primers; a second-round multiplex PCR followed. MiXCR was run by TCRdb on the multiplex PCR reads, yielding one entry per CDR3 protein. The table lists some 160,000 distinct CDR3 sequences, around 39% of them singletons, with over 7% in the top ten.

The chain has TRBV28 and TRBJ2-5; TRBD1 might be the D (6 bases). The TCR originated in a man aged 30-40 years with Graves' ophthalmopathy. Sequencing input: peripheral blood. CDR3 sequence: CASRKGDRQETQYF. The CDR3 DNA reads as TGTGCCAGCAGAAAGGGCGACAGGCAAGAGACCCAGTACTTC.